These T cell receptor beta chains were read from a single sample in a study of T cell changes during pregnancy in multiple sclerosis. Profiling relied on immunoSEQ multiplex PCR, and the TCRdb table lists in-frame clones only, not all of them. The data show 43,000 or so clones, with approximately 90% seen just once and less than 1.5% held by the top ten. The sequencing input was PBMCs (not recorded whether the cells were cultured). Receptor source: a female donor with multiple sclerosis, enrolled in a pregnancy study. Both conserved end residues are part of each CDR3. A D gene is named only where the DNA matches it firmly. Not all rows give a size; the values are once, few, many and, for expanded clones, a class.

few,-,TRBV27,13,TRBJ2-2,TGTGCCAGCAGTTGGCCTCGCACCGGGGAGCTGTTTTTT,CASSWPRTGELFF
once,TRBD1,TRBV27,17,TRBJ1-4,TGTGCCAGCAGTTACCTGGCCCCGACAGGGCAGAATGAAAAACTGTTTTTT,CASSYLAPTGQNEKLFF
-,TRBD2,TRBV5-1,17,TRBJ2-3,TGCGCCAGCAGCTTGGGGGAGCTTGAGCGGGAGTGGGATACGCAGTATTTT,CASSLGELEREWDTQYF
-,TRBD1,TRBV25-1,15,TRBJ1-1,TGTGCCAGCAGTGAGGGGACAGGGGTGAACACTGAAGCTTTCTTT,CASSEGTGVNTEAFF
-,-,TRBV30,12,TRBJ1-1,TGTGCCTGGAGTGGCAGGCTCTATGAAGCTTTCTTT,CAWSGRLYEAFF
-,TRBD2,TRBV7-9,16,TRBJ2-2,TGTGCCAGCAGCGCGGGACTAGGGGAGAACACCGGGGAGCTGTTTTTT,CASSAGLGENTGELFF
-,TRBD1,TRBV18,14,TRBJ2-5,TGTGCCAGCTCACCACGGACAGGGGCCGAGACCCAGTACTTC,CASSPRTGAETQYF
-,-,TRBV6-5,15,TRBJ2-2,TGTGCCAGCAGTTACGAGGGGTTCGGCACCGGGGAGCTGTTTTTT,CASSYEGFGTGELFF
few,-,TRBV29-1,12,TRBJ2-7,TGCAGCGTTGTTTTCACCGAATACGAGCAGTACTTC,CSVVFTEYEQYF
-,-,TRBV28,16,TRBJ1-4,TGTGCCAGCAGTTCACCGGGATGGGGGGAAAATGAAAAACTGTTTTTT,CASSSPGWGENEKLFF
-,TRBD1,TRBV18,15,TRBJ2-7,TGTGCCAGCTCACCATCAGGGGGCTGGGTCTACGAGCAGTACTTC,CASSPSGGWVYEQYF
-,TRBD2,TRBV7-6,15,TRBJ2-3,TGTGCCAGCAGCTCTATAGCGGGAGCGGCAGATACGCAGTATTTT,CASSSIAGAADTQYF
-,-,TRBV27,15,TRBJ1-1,TGTGCCAGCGGACCCCACAGGGCGACATTCACTGAAGCTTTCTTT,CASGPHRATFTEAFF
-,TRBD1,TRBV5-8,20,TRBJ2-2,TGTGCCAGCAGCTTGGTAATGGGGACAGGGGGCCGTCCGAACACCGGGGAGCTGTTTTTT,CASSLVMGTGGRPNTGELFF
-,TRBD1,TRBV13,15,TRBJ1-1,TGTGCCAGCAGCTCACATTACAGGGGGAACACTGAAGCTTTCTTT,CASSSHYRGNTEAFF
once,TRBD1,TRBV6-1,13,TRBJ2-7,TGTGCCAGCATGGGACAGGCCACCTACGAGCAGTACTTC,CASMGQATYEQYF
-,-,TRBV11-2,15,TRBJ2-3,TGTGCCAGCAGCTTAGTGGGGGTCAAGACAGATACGCAGTATTTT,CASSLVGVKTDTQYF
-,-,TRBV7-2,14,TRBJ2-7,TGTGCCAGCAGCTACCTCGGGGCCTCCTACGAGCAGTACTTC,CASSYLGASYEQYF
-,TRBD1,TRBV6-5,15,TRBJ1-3,TGTGCCAGCAGCTGGGACAGGGCCTCTGGAAACACCATATATTTT,CASSWDRASGNTIYF
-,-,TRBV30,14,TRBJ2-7,TGTGCCTGGAGTGTACTGGGCGGTTCCTACGAGCAGTACTTC,CAWSVLGGSYEQYF
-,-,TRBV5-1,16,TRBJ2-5,TGCGCCAGCAGCCCCGCCGGACAAGCAAAGGGAGAGACCCAGTACTTC,CASSPAGQAKGETQYF
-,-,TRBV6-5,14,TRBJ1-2,TGTGCCAGCAGCCCCCTAGGGAACCTTTATGGCTACACCTTC,CASSPLGNLYGYTF
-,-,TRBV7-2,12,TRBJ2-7,TGTGCCAGCAGCCCGGGGTTACTAGCACAGTACTTC,CASSPGLLAQYF
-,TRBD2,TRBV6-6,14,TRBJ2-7,TGTGCCAGCAGATCGAGCGGGAGTGAGGGCGAGCAGTACTTC,CASRSSGSEGEQYF
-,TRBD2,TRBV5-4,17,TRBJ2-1,TGTGCCAGCAGCTTGAGACGGGGACTAGCGGTCTACAATGAGCAGTTCTTC,CASSLRRGLAVYNEQFF
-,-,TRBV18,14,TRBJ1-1,TGTGCCAGCTCACCCGACAGGATTCACACTGAAGCTTTCTTT,CASSPDRIHTEAFF
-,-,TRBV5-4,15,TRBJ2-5,TGTGCCAGCAGCACCCAACAGGGATCCGAGGAGACCCAGTACTTC,CASSTQQGSEETQYF
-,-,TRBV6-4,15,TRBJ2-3,TGTGCCAGCAGTGACTCGGCGGGGGCGGGTGATACGCAGTATTTT,CASSDSAGAGDTQYF
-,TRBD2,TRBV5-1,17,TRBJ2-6,TGCGCCAGCAGCAAACTAGCGTTAAGCTCTGGGGCCAACGTCCTGACTTTC,CASSKLALSSGANVLTF
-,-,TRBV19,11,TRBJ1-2,TGTGCCAGTGTTTGGATGGGAGGCTACACCTTC,CASVWMGGYTF
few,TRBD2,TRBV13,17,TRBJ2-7,TGTGCCAGCAGCTCACGGACTAGCGGGAGGGCACCCTACGAGCAGTACTTC,CASSSRTSGRAPYEQYF
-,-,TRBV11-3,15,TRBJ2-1,TGTGCCAGCAGCTTAGGTTCCCGACCAGTGGATGAGCAGTTCTTC,CASSLGSRPVDEQFF
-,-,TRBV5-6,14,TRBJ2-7,TGTGCCAGCAGCTTTGGTCGACTCAACTACGAGCAGTACTTC,CASSFGRLNYEQYF
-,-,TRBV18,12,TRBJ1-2,TGTGCCAGCTCACCCTTTATCTATGGCTACACCTTC,CASSPFIYGYTF